These 10 T cell receptor beta chains were all obtained from the same sample, sequenced in a study of cytomegalovirus exposure and HLA in healthy donors (dated by TCRdb to about 2017). Library prep was done by the immunoSEQ multiplex PCR assay. For the multiplex PCR, a mixture combining 60 forward primers for TCR Vbeta segments and 13 reverse primers for TCR Jbeta segments was used. TCRdb retrieved this table from immuneACCESS and kept in-frame rearrangements only. Not all clones are present; in checked studies, unresolved V genes account for under half, and no reason is known for the remainder. A total of 150,000 or so clones appear in this sample, 82% of them only once. Roughly 3.2% of the sample is taken by the ten largest. Sequencing was performed on PBMCs. The source of these receptors is a man younger than 30 in good health and CMV-seropositive.

The J gene is TRBJ1-5, the V gene TRBV5-3; D is undetermined. TRBV5-3 is placed among ORFs of uncertain function. The CDR3 length is 17 residues. Trimming pared 0 bases from V and 1 base from J, leaving 14 bases between. The chain's CDR3 is CARSLGRPGSSNQPQHF. Here the CDR3 DNA reads TGTGCCAGAAGCTTGGGAAGACCGGGATCAAGCAATCAGCCCCAGCATTTT.

The CDR3 reads CASSFLNRRGGKNTEAFF. CDR3 DNA sequence: TGTGCCAGCAGCTTCCTAAACAGAAGGGGGGGGAAAAACACTGAAGCTTTCTTT. The rearrangement uses TRBV7-9 and TRBJ1-1; tentatively, D is TRBD1 (6 bases). V shed 3 bases and J shed 2 bases, with 22 bases lying between them. This CDR3 contains 18 residues. CDR1 SEHNR and CDR2 FQNEAQ come from the germline V gene (reference sequence).

The CDR3 is CASSWADDYNSPLHF. DNA for the CDR3: TGTGCCAGCAGTTGGGCAGACGATTATAATTCACCCCTCCACTTT. The V call is TRBV27, the J call TRBJ1-6; D call uncertain. Trimming took 4 bases from V and 4 from J, leaving 11 bases between them. This CDR3 has 15 residues. The germline V gene encodes CDR1 MNHEY and CDR2 SMNVEV (reference sequence).

This sequence joins TRBV6-5 and TRBJ2-7; 8 bases map to TRBD2. Unmatched junction bases numbered 10, after V lost 6 bases and J lost 6 bases. From germline, CDR1 is MNHEY and CDR2 SVGAGI. This CDR3 has 14 residues. CDR3 sequence: CASRLSGSGPEQYF. The CDR3 region has the DNA TGTGCCAGCAGGTTAAGCGGGAGTGGGCCCGAGCAGTACTTC.

The table lists this clone with a few counts. The chain uses TRBV29-1 and TRBJ2-7; 9 positions agree with TRBD1. Germline V gene sequence: CDR1 SQVTM, CDR2 ANQGSEA. V shed 4 bases, J shed 3 bases, and the junction held 7 bases outside the gene matches. The CDR3 totals 14 residues. CDR3 protein: CSVVGTGIFYEQYF. The CDR3 nucleotides read TGCAGCGTTGTGGGGACAGGGATTTTCTACGAGCAGTACTTC.

The chain links TRBV10-3 to TRBJ2-7; D unresolved. CDR3 length equals 13 residues. The germline gives CDR1 ENHRY, CDR2 SYGVKD. Trimming removed 3 bases from V and 3 bases from J, with 9 bases in between. The CDR3 DNA sequence: TGTGCCATCAGTGACACTATCCTCTACGAGCAGTACTTC. This gives the protein CAISDTILYEQYF.

The CDR3 DNA reads TGTGCCAGCAGCTCGCCCGGGGGAAGCAGGTTCGAGCAGTACTTC. Encoded protein: CASSSPGGSRFEQYF. The J gene is TRBJ2-5, the V gene TRBV5-4, with D perhaps matching TRBD2 (6 bases). Matching the DNA end better, TRBJ2-7 makes the J call doubtful. CDR1 is SGHNT and CDR2 is YYREEE in the germline V gene (reference sequence). The CDR3 has 15 amino acids.

The rearrangement joins TRBV20-1 to TRBJ1-4; D is uncertain. The CDR3 contains 10 residues. V was cut by 7 bases and J by 11 bases, with 11 bases left in between. CDR1 is DFQATT and CDR2 is SNEGSKA in the germline V gene (reference sequence). The CDR3 sequence: CSVAATKLFF. Written as DNA, the CDR3 is TGCAGTGTTGCGGCAACTAAACTGTTTTTT.

The J gene is TRBJ2-5, the V gene TRBV29-1; D is undetermined. V was pared by 3 bases and J by 3 bases, with 5 bases between. CDR1 and CDR2 (germline): SQVTM, ANQGSEA. The CDR3 consists of 11 residues. CDR3: CSVERKETQYF. The CDR3 nucleotides are TGCAGCGTTGAGAGGAAAGAGACCCAGTACTTC. The full variable domain, rest sourced from reference TRBV29-1 and TRBJ2-5, is SAVISQKPSRDICQRGTSLTIQCQVDSQVTMMFWYRQQPGQSLTLIATANQGSEATYESGFVIDKFPISRPNLTFSTLTVSNMSPEDSSIYLCSVERKETQYFGPGTRLLVL.

The chain couples TRBV11-2 to TRBJ1-1; TRBD1 might be the D (5 bases). The CDR3 spans 13 residues. V was shortened by 0 bases and J by 10 bases, with 12 bases between the two germline ends. CDR1 and CDR2 (germline): SGHAT, FQNNGV. In nucleotides, the CDR3 is TGTGCCAGCAGCTTAGATCGGGGGGGAGTAGCTTTCTTT. This encodes CASSLDRGGVAFF.